The rows below give T cell receptor beta chains drawn from one sample of a study of metastatic and nonmetastatic thyroid tumors. TCRdb redid the clone calls on the PCR reads using MiXCR. The data contain tens of thousands of clones, about a quarter of them singletons. Source material: blood. Receptor source: a male donor with papillary thyroid cancer or a benign thyroid nodule (not recorded which). Some clones in this sample may be carry-over from other donors' samples. Both conserved end residues are part of each CDR3. A D gene is named only where the DNA matches it firmly. Some rows have no size entry. The others give once, few or many, or a class for an expanded clone.

j_gene | v_gene | d_gene | abundance | CDR3nt | CDR3aa
TRBJ2-1 | TRBV7-3 | NA | many | TGTGCCAGCAGCTTAGGAGCGGCAGGGTCGAATGAGCAGTTCTTC | CASSLGAAGSNEQFF
TRBJ1-6 | TRBV6-5 | NA | few | TGTGCCAGCAGTTCAAACCGACGTATTAATTCACCCCTCCACTTT | CASSSNRRINSPLHF
TRBJ1-2 | TRBV20-1 | TRBD1 | many | TGCAGTGCTAGAGAACCCCAGACAGGGTATGGCTACACCTTC | CSAREPQTGYGYTF
TRBJ1-1 | TRBV2 | NA | NA | TGTGCCAGCAGTGAGGGGACCTACACTGAAGCTTTCTTT | CASSEGTYTEAFF
TRBJ1-1 | TRBV5-5 | NA | many | TGTGCCAGCAGCCCCGCGACAGCCGAAGCTTTCTTT | CASSPATAEAFF
TRBJ2-7 | TRBV24-1 | TRBD2 | NA | TGTGCCACCCGTGGTCTAGCGGGAGGGTACTCCGAGCAGTACTTC | CATRGLAGGYSEQYF
TRBJ2-5 | TRBV11-2 | TRBD2 | NA | TGTGCCAGCAGCTTGGGCTCTCTCGCGGGGGTCGGGGAGACCCAGTACTTC | CASSLGSLAGVGETQYF
TRBJ2-7 | TRBV7-2 | NA | many | TGTGCCAGCAGCCCGGGACGGACTATCTACGAGCAGTACTTC | CASSPGRTIYEQYF
TRBJ1-5 | TRBV2 | NA | NA | TGTGCCAGCAGTGGAGGGCAGATTAGCAATCAGCCCCAGCATTTT | CASSGGQISNQPQHF
TRBJ2-1 | TRBV5-4 | NA | many | TGTGCCAGCAGCTTGAGTTATGAGCAGTTCTTC | CASSLSYEQFF
TRBJ2-2 | TRBV20-1 | TRBD1 | once | TGCAGTGCTCCCCGGACAGGGGACAACGGGGAGCTGTTTTTT | CSAPRTGDNGELFF
TRBJ2-7 | TRBV18 | NA | medium-sized | TGTGCCAGCTCGCTCCAGGGTTACGAGCAGTACTTC | CASSLQGYEQYF
TRBJ2-3 | TRBV15 | TRBD2 | many | TGTGCCACCAGCAGGGGACTAGCGAACACAGATACGCAGTATTTT | CATSRGLANTDTQYF
TRBJ1-2 | TRBV6-1 | TRBD1 | many | TGTGCCAGCAGGAGTCCCCTGGGACAGGGAGATGGCTACACCTTC | CASRSPLGQGDGYTF
TRBJ1-2 | TRBV5-5 | NA | NA | TGTGCCAGCAGCCCCGAAGGACACCCCAGGTATGGCTACACCTTC | CASSPEGHPRYGYTF
TRBJ2-6 | TRBV6-1 | NA | few | TGTGCCAGCAGTGAAAGGGGCTCTGGGGCCAACGTCCTGACTTTC | CASSERGSGANVLTF
TRBJ1-2 | TRBV6-1 | TRBD1 | few | TGTGCCAGCAGCCCTGGGGGACAGGGTGGTGGTGGCTACACCTTC | CASSPGGQGGGGYTF
TRBJ2-2 | TRBV28 | TRBD1 | many | TGTGCCGGTAGGACAGGAACGAACACCGGGGAGCTGTTTTTT | CAGRTGTNTGELFF
TRBJ1-2 | TRBV6-2/TRBV6-3 | NA | many | TGTGCCAGCAGTTATGGGCCGATGGGCTACACCTTC | CASSYGPMGYTF
TRBJ2-1 | TRBV6-1 | NA | NA | TGTGCCAGCAGTGAAAGCCGCTTTGATGAGCAGTTCTTC | CASSESRFDEQFF
TRBJ2-3 | TRBV28 | TRBD2 | few | TGTGCCAGCAGCACGTGGGGGGTACCTAGCGGGAGGTCCACAGATACGCAGTATTTT | CASSTWGVPSGRSTDTQYF
TRBJ2-4 | TRBV30 | TRBD1 | many | TGTGCCTGGAGTGTACAGGGGCCCGGGATTCAGTACTTC | CAWSVQGPGIQYF
TRBJ2-7 | TRBV28 | NA | medium-sized | TGTGCCAGCAGTTTTGGGGCCTACGAGCAGTACTTC | CASSFGAYEQYF
TRBJ1-1 | TRBV6-1 | NA | few | TGTGCCAGCAGGGAGGATCGGTTATCGAACACTGAAGCTTTCTTT | CASREDRLSNTEAFF
TRBJ2-6 | TRBV5-1 | TRBD2 | many | TGCGCCAGCAGCTCGAGCGGGAGCTCTGGGGCCAACGTCCTGACTTTC | CASSSSGSSGANVLTF
TRBJ1-1 | TRBV28 | NA | medium-sized | TGTGCCAGCAGACAGGGCGGCACTGAAGCTTTCTTT | CASRQGGTEAFF
TRBJ1-1 | TRBV28 | NA | few | TGTGCCAGCATTTTTATAGACAGCATAAGAGGAGCTTTCTTT | CASIFIDSIRGAFF
TRBJ2-2 | TRBV29-1 | TRBD1 | many | TGCAGCGTTGAGGGGACAGGGGGCTACACCGGGGAGCTGTTTTTT | CSVEGTGGYTGELFF
TRBJ2-3 | TRBV10-2 | NA | many | TGCGCCAGCACGAGCACAGATACGCAGTATTTT | CASTSTDTQYF
TRBJ2-5 | TRBV5-1 | TRBD2 | many | TGCGCCAGCAGCTTCCGAGTATCGGGGACTAGCGGGGTAGGGGCACTGTACTTC | CASSFRVSGTSGVGALYF
TRBJ2-2 | TRBV9 | NA | NA | TGCGCCAGCAGCTTGTCATCGGGAGTATTTACCGGGGAGCTGTTTTTT | CASSLSSGVFTGELFF
TRBJ2-1 | TRBV10-3 | TRBD2 | NA | TGTTCCATCAGGGAAGCGGGAGGGCCGGGGAAATTCCGACAGCAGTTCTTC | CSIREAGGPGKFRQQFF
TRBJ2-7 | TRBV7-2 | NA | medium-sized | TGTGCCAGCAGACCTACAGGGCCCCACGAGCAGTACTTC | CASRPTGPHEQYF
TRBJ2-5 | TRBV3-1 | NA | many | TGTGCCAGCAGGCGAGGGGGGGAGACCCAGTACTTC | CASRRGGETQYF
TRBJ1-6 | TRBV2 | NA | many | TGTGCCAGCAAGACGGATAATTCACCCCTCCACTTT | CASKTDNSPLHF
TRBJ1-6 | TRBV28 | NA | many | TGTGCCAGCGCGGGACTCCGGGCACCCCTCCACTTT | CASAGLRAPLHF
TRBJ1-4 | TRBV6-5 | NA | many | TGTGCCAGCAGTTACTCCGGAGGAATTGAAAAACTGTTTTTT | CASSYSGGIEKLFF
TRBJ2-5 | TRBV25-1 | TRBD1 | many | TGTGCCAGCAGAGGGGGCCCACCCCAGACCCAGTACTTC | CASRGGPPQTQYF
TRBJ1-2 | TRBV5-1 | NA | NA | TGCGCCAGCAGCCCAGAGTCGAACTATGGCTACACCTTC | CASSPESNYGYTF
TRBJ1-6 | TRBV3-1 | TRBD1 | NA | TGTGCCAGCAGCCTGGGGACAGGGAAACAGACACCCCTCCACTTT | CASSLGTGKQTPLHF
TRBJ2-3 | TRBV29-1 | NA | many | TGCAGCGTTGACCCCACCGCGGAAGAAGATACGCAGTATTTT | CSVDPTAEEDTQYF
TRBJ2-5 | TRBV7-3 | TRBD2 | NA | TGTGCCAGCAGCTCCTGGACTAGCGTGAGAGGGGAGACCCAGTACTTC | CASSSWTSVRGETQYF
TRBJ2-1 | TRBV30 | NA | many | TGTGCCTGGAGTGAGGGGGTGTATGAGCAGTTCTTC | CAWSEGVYEQFF
TRBJ1-1 | TRBV6-1 | NA | medium-sized | TGTGCCAGCCTCCCCCGGGGAACCACTGAAGCTTTCTTT | CASLPRGTTEAFF
TRBJ2-7 | TRBV28 | NA | NA | TGTGCCAGCAGTCAACCGGGACGGGGGAACGAGCAGTACTTC | CASSQPGRGNEQYF
TRBJ2-5 | TRBV27 | NA | many | TGTGCCAGCAGTTTGAGCGGGCGGAGAGAGACCCAGTACTTC | CASSLSGRRETQYF
TRBJ2-7 | TRBV3-1 | TRBD1 | once | TGTGCCCGAGGGACAGCTCAAACCCACGAGCAGTACTTC | CARGTAQTHEQYF
TRBJ2-7 | TRBV7-8 | TRBD2 | many | TGTGCCAGCAGTAGCGGGGCTCGCCTCTACGAGCAGTACTTC | CASSSGARLYEQYF
TRBJ2-1 | TRBV6-1 | TRBD2 | medium-sized | TGTGCCAGCAGCCTCCGAAGGCTAGCGGGAGAACATGAGCAGTTCTTC | CASSLRRLAGEHEQFF
TRBJ2-4 | TRBV29-1 | NA | NA | TGCAGCGTTCCCGGACAATTAAACAGGAACATTCGGTACTTC | CSVPGQLNRNIRYF
TRBJ2-5 | TRBV11-2 | NA | NA | TGTGCCAGCAGCCGGAGAGTGGGCCGAGAGACCCAGTACTTC | CASSRRVGRETQYF
TRBJ2-7 | TRBV6-1 | TRBD1 | NA | TGTGCCGGAAAGGGACAGGGGGATTCCTACGAGCAGTACTTC | CAGKGQGDSYEQYF
TRBJ1-6 | TRBV7-6 | TRBD1 | many | TGTGCCAGCAGCTTTGGGACAGGGAGGAATTCACCCCTCCACTTT | CASSFGTGRNSPLHF
TRBJ2-7 | TRBV28 | TRBD1 | few | TGTGCCAGCAGTTTACCCGGGACAGGGAGCTCCTACGAGCAGTACTTC | CASSLPGTGSSYEQYF